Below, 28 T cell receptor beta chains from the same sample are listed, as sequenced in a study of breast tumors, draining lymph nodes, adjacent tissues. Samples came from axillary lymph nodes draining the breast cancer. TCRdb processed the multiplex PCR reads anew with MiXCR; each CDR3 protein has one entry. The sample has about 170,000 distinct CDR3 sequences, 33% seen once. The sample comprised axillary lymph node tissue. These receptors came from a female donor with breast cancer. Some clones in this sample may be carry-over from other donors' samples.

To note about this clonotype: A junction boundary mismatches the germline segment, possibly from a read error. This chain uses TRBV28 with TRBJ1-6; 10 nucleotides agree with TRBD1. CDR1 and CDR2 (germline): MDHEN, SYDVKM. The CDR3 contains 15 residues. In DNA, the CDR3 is TGTGCCAGCAGTTTACGGACAGGGGGAAATTCACCCCTCTACTTT. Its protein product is CASSLRTGGNSPLYF.

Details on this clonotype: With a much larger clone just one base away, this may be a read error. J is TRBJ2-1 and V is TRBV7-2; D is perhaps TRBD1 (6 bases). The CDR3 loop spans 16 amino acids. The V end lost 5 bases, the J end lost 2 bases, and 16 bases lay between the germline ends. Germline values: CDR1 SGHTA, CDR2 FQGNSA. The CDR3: CASSPGGRATYNEQFF. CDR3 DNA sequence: TGTGCCAGCAGCCCTGGGGGCAGAGCAACCTACAATGAGCAGTTCTTC.

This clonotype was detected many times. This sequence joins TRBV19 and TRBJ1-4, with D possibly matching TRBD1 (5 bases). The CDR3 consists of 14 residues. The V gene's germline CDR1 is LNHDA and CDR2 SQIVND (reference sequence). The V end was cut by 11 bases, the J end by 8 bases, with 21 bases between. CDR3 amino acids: CASSNVGTLEKLFF. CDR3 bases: TGTGCCTCCTCAAACGTCGGGACGCTAGAAAAACTGTTTTTT.

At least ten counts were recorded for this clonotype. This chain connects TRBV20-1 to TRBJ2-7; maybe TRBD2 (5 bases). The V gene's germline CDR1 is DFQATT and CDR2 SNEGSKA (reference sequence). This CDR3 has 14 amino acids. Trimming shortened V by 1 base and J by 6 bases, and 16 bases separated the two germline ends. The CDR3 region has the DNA TGCAGTGCTAGAGTTGGTGGGAGAGGGCCCGAGCAGTACTTC. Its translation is CSARVGGRGPEQYF.

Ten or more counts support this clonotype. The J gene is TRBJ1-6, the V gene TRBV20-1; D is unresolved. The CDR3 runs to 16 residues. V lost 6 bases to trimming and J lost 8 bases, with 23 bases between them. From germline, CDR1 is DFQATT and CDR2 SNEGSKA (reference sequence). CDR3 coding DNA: TGCAGTGCAAACCCACCCATCATCTTCTACGATTCACCCCTCCACTTT. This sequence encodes CSANPPIIFYDSPLHF.

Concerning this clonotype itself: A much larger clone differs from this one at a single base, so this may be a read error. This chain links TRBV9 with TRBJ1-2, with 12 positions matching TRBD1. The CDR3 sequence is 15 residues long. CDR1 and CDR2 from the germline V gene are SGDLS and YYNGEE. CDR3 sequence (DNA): TGTGCCAGCAGCTTAGGGACAGGGGGCAGCTATGGCTCCACCTTC. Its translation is CASSLGTGGSYGSTF.

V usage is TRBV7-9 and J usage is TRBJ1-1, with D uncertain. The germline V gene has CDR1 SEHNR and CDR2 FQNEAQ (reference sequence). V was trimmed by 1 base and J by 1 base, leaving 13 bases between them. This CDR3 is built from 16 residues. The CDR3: CASSLGAMGPNTEAFF. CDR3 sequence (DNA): TGTGCCAGCAGCTTAGGGGCCATGGGTCCGAACACTGAAGCTTTCTTT.

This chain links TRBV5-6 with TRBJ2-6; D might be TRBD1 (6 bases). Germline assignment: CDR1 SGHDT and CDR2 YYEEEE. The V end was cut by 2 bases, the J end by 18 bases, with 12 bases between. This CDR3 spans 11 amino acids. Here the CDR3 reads CASSFQGSRTF. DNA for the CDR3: TGTGCCAGCAGCTTCCAGGGGTCTCGGACTTTC.

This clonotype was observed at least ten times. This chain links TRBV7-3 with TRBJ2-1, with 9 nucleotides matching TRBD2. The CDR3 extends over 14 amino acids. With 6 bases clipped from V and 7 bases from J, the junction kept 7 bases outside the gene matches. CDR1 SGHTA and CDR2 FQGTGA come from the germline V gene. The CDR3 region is CASSSGRSSNEQFF. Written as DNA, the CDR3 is TGTGCCAGCAGTAGCGGGAGATCGAGTAATGAGCAGTTCTTC. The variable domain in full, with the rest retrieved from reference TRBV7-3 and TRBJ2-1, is GAGVSQTPSNKVTEKGKYVELRCDPISGHTALYWYRQSLGQGPEFLIYFQGTGAADDSGLPNDRFFAVRPEGSVSTLKIQRTERGDSAVYLCASSSGRSSNEQFFGPGTRLTVL.

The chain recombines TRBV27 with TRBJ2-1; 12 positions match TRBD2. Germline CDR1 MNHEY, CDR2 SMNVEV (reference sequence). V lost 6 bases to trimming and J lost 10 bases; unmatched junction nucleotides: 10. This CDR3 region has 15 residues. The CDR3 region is CASSPRLAGVGEQFF. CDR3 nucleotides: TGTGCCAGCAGCCCACGACTAGCGGGAGTAGGGGAGCAGTTCTTC.

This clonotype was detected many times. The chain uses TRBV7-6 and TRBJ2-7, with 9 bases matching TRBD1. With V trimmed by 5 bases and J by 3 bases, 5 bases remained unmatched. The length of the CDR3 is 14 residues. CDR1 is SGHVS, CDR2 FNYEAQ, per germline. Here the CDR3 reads CASSPTDRGYEQYF. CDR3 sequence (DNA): TGTGCCAGCAGCCCTACGGACAGGGGCTACGAGCAGTACTTC.

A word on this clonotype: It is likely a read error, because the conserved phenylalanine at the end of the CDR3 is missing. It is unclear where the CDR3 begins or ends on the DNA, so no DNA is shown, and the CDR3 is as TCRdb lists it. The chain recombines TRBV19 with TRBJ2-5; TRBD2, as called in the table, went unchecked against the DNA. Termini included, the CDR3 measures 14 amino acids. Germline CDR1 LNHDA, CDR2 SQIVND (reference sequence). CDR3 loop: CASSIGRKSYTFGS.

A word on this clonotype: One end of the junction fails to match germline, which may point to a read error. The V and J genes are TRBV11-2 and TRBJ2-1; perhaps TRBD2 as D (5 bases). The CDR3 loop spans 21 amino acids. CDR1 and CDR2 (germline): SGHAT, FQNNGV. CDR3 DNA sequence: TGTGCCAGCAGCTTAGTCCTTTTTGCGGGTGGGCCTATAAGCTCCTACAATGAGCAGTCCTTC. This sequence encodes CASSLVLFAGGPISSYNEQSF.

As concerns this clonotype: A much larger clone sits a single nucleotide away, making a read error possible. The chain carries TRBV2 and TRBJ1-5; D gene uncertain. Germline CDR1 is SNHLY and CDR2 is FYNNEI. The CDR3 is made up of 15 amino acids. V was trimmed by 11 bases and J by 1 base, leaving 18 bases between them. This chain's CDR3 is CAGAFSAGSNQPQHF. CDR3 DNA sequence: TGTGCCGGCGCTTTTTCTGCGGGAAGCAATCAGCCCCAGCATTTT. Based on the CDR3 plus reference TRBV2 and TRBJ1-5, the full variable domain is EPEVTQTPSHQVTQMGQEVILRCVPISNHLYFYWYRQILGQKVEFLVSFYNNEISEKSEIFDDQFSVERPDGSNFTLKIRSTKLEDSAMYFCAGAFSAGSNQPQHFGDGTRLSIL.

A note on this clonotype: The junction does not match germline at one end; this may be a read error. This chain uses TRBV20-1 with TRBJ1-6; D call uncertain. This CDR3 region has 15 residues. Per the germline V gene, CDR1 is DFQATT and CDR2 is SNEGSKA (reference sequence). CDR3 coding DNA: TGCAGTGCTACCGGTGCAGGATCCTATAATTCACCCCTCCAGTTT. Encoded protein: CSATGAGSYNSPLQF.

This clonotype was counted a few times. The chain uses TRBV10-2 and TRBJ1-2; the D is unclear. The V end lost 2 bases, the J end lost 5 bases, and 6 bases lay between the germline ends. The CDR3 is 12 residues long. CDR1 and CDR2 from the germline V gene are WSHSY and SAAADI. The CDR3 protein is CASSESGYGYTF. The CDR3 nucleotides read TGCGCCAGCAGTGAGAGTGGTTATGGCTACACCTTC.

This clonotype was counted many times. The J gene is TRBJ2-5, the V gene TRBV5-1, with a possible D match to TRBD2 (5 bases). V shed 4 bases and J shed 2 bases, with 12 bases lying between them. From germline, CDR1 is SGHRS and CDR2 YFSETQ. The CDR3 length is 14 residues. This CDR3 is CASSPRTLQETQYF. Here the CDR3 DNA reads TGCGCCAGCAGCCCCCGGACTCTTCAAGAGACCCAGTACTTC.

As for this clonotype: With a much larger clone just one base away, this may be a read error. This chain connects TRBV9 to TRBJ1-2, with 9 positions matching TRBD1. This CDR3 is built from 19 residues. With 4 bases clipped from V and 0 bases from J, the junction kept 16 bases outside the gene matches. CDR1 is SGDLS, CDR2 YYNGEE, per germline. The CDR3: CASSFGQGQNDIANYGYTF. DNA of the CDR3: TGTGCCAGCAGCTTCGGACAGGGGCAAAATGATATAGCTAACTATGGCTACACCTTC.

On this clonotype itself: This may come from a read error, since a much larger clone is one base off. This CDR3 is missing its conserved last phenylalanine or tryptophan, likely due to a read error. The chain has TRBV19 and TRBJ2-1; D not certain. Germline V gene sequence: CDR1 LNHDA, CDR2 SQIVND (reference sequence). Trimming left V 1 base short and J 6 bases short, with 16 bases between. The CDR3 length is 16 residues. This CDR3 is CASSIGTKGSGNEQFS. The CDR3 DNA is TGTGCCAGTAGTATAGGGACCAAGGGCTCGGGCAATGAGCAGTTCTCC.

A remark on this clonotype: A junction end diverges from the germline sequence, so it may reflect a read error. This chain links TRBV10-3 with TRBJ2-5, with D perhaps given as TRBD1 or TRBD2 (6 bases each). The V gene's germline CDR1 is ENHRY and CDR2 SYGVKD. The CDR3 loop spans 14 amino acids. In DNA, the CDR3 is TGTGTCATCAGTGAGCCGGGGGCGGCAGAGACCCAGTACTTC. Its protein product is CVISEPGAAETQYF.

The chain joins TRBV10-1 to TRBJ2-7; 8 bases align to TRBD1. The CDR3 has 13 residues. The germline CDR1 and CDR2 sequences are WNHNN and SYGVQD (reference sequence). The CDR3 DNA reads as TGCAGCGTTGAAGTTGGACAGGGCTACGAGCAGTACTTC. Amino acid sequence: CSVEVGQGYEQYF.

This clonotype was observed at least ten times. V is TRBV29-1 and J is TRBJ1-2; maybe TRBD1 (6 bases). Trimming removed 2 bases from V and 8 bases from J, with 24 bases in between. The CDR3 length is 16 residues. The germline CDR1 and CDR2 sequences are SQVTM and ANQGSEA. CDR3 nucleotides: TGCAGCGTTGAAAGTTATGGCACAGGGCCCTATGTGGGCTACACCTTC. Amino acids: CSVESYGTGPYVGYTF.

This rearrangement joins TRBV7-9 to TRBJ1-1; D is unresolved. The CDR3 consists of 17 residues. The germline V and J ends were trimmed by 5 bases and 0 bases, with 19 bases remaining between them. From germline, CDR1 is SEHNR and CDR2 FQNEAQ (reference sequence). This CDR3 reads CASSEREETNMNTEAFF. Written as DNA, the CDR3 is TGTGCCAGCAGCGAAAGGGAGGAGACCAATATGAACACTGAAGCTTTCTTT.

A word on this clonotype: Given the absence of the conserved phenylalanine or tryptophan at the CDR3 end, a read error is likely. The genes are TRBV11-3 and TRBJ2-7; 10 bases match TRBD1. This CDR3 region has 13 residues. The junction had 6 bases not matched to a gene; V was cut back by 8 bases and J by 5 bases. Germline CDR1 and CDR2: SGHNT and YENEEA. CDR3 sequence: CASGPGTGDEQYS. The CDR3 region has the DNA TGTGCCAGCGGCCCTGGGACAGGGGACGAGCAGTACTCC.

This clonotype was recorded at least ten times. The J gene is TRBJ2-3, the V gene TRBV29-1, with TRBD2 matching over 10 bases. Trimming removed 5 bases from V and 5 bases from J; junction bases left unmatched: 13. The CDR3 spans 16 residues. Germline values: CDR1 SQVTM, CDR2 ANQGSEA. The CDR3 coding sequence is TGCAGCGTTTACTTGGTGGCTAGCGGGAGCCAAGATACGCAGTATTTT. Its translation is CSVYLVASGSQDTQYF.

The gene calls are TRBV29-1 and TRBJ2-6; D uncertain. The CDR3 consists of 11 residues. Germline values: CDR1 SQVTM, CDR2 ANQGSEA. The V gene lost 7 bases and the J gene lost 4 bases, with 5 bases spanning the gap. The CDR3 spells CSAMGANVLTF. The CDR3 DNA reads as TGCAGCGCCATGGGGGCCAACGTCCTGACTTTC.

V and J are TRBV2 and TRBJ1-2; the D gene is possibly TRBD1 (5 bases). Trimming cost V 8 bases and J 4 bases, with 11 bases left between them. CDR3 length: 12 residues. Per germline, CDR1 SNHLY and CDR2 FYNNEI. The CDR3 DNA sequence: TGTGCCAGCTTGGGACCTTGCTATGGCTACACCTTC. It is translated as CASLGPCYGYTF. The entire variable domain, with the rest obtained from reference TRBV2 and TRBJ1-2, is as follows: EPEVTQTPSHQVTQMGQEVILRCVPISNHLYFYWYRQILGQKVEFLVSFYNNEISEKSEIFDDQFSVERPDGSNFTLKIRSTKLEDSAMYFCASLGPCYGYTFGSGTRLTVV.

The DNA of the CDR3 is TGTGCCAGCAGCTTGGGGACTACTTTAGGGTACGGGGAGCTGTTTTTT. This encodes CASSLGTTLGYGELFF. The genes are TRBV5-5 and TRBJ2-2; D is possibly TRBD2 (6 bases). The CDR3 is 16 residues long. Germline values: CDR1 SGHKS, CDR2 YYEKEE (reference sequence). Trimming pared 0 bases from V and 7 bases from J, leaving 16 bases between.